A single sample gave rise to the 20 T cell receptor beta chains below, sequenced in a study of OX40 agonist ivuxolimab in advanced cancers. Data came from immunoSEQ multiplex PCR; TCRdb stores just in-frame clones and leaves some out. Seen here are about 27,000 clones, around 86% observed once, and the top ten hold 20% to 25%. Specimen: CD4+ or CD8+ T cells sorted from blood, collected in a trial of the OX40 agonist ivuxolimab. Receptors were obtained from an adult with an advanced solid tumor such as melanoma, head and neck, liver or kidney cancer.

The J gene is TRBJ2-5, the V gene TRBV27, with 11 bases lining up with TRBD2. The trim removed 6 bases at V and 0 bases at J, leaving 6 bases unmatched. Germline CDR1 and CDR2: MNHEY and SMNVEV (reference sequence). There are 16 residues in the CDR3. This CDR3 reads CASSPRLAGHQETQYF. The CDR3 coding sequence is TGTGCCAGCAGCCCCCGACTAGCGGGGCACCAAGAGACCCAGTACTTC.

The V gene is TRBV7-2, the J gene TRBJ2-7; possibly TRBD2 for D (6 bases). Trimming removed 4 bases at V and 3 bases at J, with 19 bases between. This CDR3 has 16 amino acids. Germline lookup yields CDR1 SGHTA and CDR2 FQGNSA. The CDR3: CASSSGRGIAFYEQYF. As DNA, the CDR3 is TGTGCCAGCAGCTCCGGGCGGGGAATAGCTTTCTACGAGCAGTACTTC.

V and J are TRBV7-9 and TRBJ2-1, with D uncertain. Germline V lookup: CDR1 SEHNR, CDR2 FQNEAQ (reference sequence). The CDR3 is made up of 15 amino acids. Deletions cut 4 bases from V and 5 bases from J, with 15 bases between. DNA for the CDR3: TGTGCCAGCAGCTCAGGACCCCCTTCCAACAATGAGCAGTTCTTC. Residues: CASSSGPPSNNEQFF.

V usage is TRBV27 and J usage is TRBJ2-1; TRBD1 aligns across 7 bases. This CDR3 is 15 amino acids long. V lost 4 bases to trimming and J lost 2 bases; unmatched junction nucleotides: 5. Germline V gene sequence: CDR1 MNHEY, CDR2 SMNVEV (reference sequence). The CDR3 DNA sequence: TGTGCCAGCAGTTCTCCCGACAGGGCCTACAATGAGCAGTTCTTC. Protein product: CASSSPDRAYNEQFF.

This clone was counted between two and nine times. The J gene is TRBJ2-3, the V gene TRBV6-1, with D uncertain. The CDR3 is 15 residues long. Germline CDR1 reads MNHNS; CDR2 reads SASEGT. V shed 7 bases and J shed 1 base, with 15 bases lying between them. The CDR3 region has the DNA TGTGCCAGCATAGTTCTGGAGTTCGGCACAGATACGCAGTATTTT. Protein product: CASIVLEFGTDTQYF.

The chain uses TRBV4-1 and TRBJ2-7; D is undetermined. V gave up 1 base and J gave up 6 bases, with 10 bases separating them. Looked up from germline, CDR1 is MGHRA and CDR2 is YSYEKL. This CDR3 is built from 13 residues. The CDR3 region is CASSQGVRTEQYF. CDR3 DNA sequence: TGCGCCAGCAGCCAAGGGGTCCGGACCGAGCAGTACTTC.

This clone was seen only a few times. This chain links TRBV6-5 with TRBJ2-2, with D unresolved. V lost 0 bases and J lost 0, with 2 bases in between. Germline CDR1 reads MNHEY; CDR2 reads SVGAGI. The CDR3 contains 14 residues. Here the CDR3 reads CASSYSPNTGELFF. DNA for the CDR3: TGTGCCAGCAGTTACTCCCCGAACACCGGGGAGCTGTTTTTT.

V and J are TRBV5-1 and TRBJ2-7, with a tentative D call TRBD1 (5 bases). Germline V gene data show CDR1 as SGHRS and CDR2 as YFSETQ. This CDR3 has 13 amino acids. V was trimmed by 0 bases and J by 1 base, leaving 5 bases between them. CDR3 in DNA: TGCGCCAGCAGCTTGGGACAGTCCTACGAGCAGTACTTC. Its protein product is CASSLGQSYEQYF.

This clone was detected only a few times. The chain has TRBV15 and TRBJ1-1, with D uncertain. Germline V gene data show CDR1 as LNHNV and CDR2 as YYDKDF (reference sequence). This CDR3 spans 13 amino acids. The germline V and J ends were trimmed by 0 bases and 1 base, with 3 bases remaining between them. CDR3 sequence: CATSRDQNTEAFF. CDR3 nucleotide sequence: TGTGCCACCAGCAGAGATCAGAACACTGAAGCTTTCTTT. The whole variable domain, remainder taken from reference TRBV15 and TRBJ1-1, is DAMVIQNPRYQVTQFGKPVTLSCSQTLNHNVMYWYQQKSSQAPKLLFHYYDKDFNNEADTPDNFQSRRPNTSFCFLDIRSPGLGDTAMYLCATSRDQNTEAFFGQGTRLTVV.

This clone was seen a single time. The chain uses TRBV6-5 and TRBJ2-2; D unresolved. The CDR3 loop spans 15 amino acids. V lost 3 bases, J lost 1 base, and 9 bases lay in between. CDR1 and CDR2 (germline): MNHEY, SVGAGI. CDR3: CASSYQARNTGELFF. DNA for the CDR3: TGTGCCAGCAGTTATCAGGCTCGGAACACCGGGGAGCTGTTTTTT.

This clone turned up a few times. V is TRBV19 and J is TRBJ2-7, with no clear D. V dropped 4 bases and J dropped 0 bases, with 13 bases sitting between them. The CDR3 covers 15 residues. Germline V lookup: CDR1 LNHDA, CDR2 SQIVND (reference sequence). CDR3: CASSTALSSSYEQYF. The CDR3 nucleotides read TGTGCCAGTAGTACCGCGCTCTCGAGCTCCTACGAGCAGTACTTC.

V usage is TRBV4-2 and J usage is TRBJ2-3, with 7 bases matching TRBD2. There are 15 residues in the CDR3. From germline, CDR1 is LGHNA and CDR2 YNFKEQ. With 1 base clipped from V and 2 bases from J, the junction kept 3 bases outside the gene matches. The CDR3 sequence: CASSQVERDTDTQYF. The CDR3 DNA is TGTGCCAGCAGCCAAGTCGAGCGGGACACAGATACGCAGTATTTT.

The J gene is TRBJ1-1, the V gene TRBV5-4; 11 nucleotides line up with TRBD1. Germline V gene lookup returns CDR1 SGHNT and CDR2 YYREEE (reference sequence). The CDR3 has 14 residues. Losses at the gene ends were 3 bases for V and 5 bases for J; bases not matched to a gene: 3. The CDR3: CASSWGQGVTEAFF. The CDR3, as DNA: TGTGCCAGCAGCTGGGGACAGGGGGTAACTGAAGCTTTCTTT.

This clone occurred once. The chain couples TRBV27 to TRBJ2-1; 8 nucleotides line up with TRBD2. CDR1 and CDR2 (germline): MNHEY, SMNVEV (reference sequence). The CDR3 runs 16 residues. The junction had 6 bases not matched to a gene; V was cut back by 0 bases and J by 5 bases. CDR3 in DNA: TGTGCCAGCAGTTTATCTCGGGGGGGCCGGGACAATGAGCAGTTCTTC. Protein: CASSLSRGGRDNEQFF.

In this sample, this clone turned up a few times. The chain carries TRBV16 and TRBJ2-2; D uncertain. In germline, CDR1 is KGHSY, CDR2 FQNENV. The CDR3 spans 14 residues. The V gene lost 0 bases and the J gene lost 0 bases, with 2 bases spanning the gap. In nucleotides, the CDR3 is TGTGCCAGCAGCCAATCTACGAACACCGGGGAGCTGTTTTTT. Translated: CASSQSTNTGELFF.

The V gene is TRBV5-6, the J gene TRBJ1-5; 7 positions agree with TRBD1. V lost 1 base and J lost 6; bases outside the gene matches: 13. CDR1 and CDR2 (germline): SGHDT, YYEEEE. The CDR3 covers 17 residues. DNA for the CDR3: TGTGCCAGCAGCTTGTACGGAATAGGGGGCATCGGTCAGCCCCAGCATTTT. Translated, it gives CASSLYGIGGIGQPQHF.

The rearrangement joins TRBV6-5 to TRBJ2-2; 9 bases align to TRBD2. Trimming removed 4 bases from V and 5 bases from J; junction bases left unmatched: 5. The V gene's germline CDR1 is MNHEY and CDR2 SVGAGI. The CDR3 length is 15 residues. The CDR3 reads CASSFSGSGTGELFF. CDR3 sequence (DNA): TGTGCCAGCAGTTTTAGCGGGAGTGGGACCGGGGAGCTGTTTTTT.

With respect to this clone: The sample has other DNA sequences that encode this CDR3 too. CDR3: CASSLDTGNYGYTF. As DNA, the CDR3 is TGCGCCAGCAGCTTAGACACAGGCAACTATGGCTACACCTTC. J is TRBJ1-2 and V is TRBV5-1, with D perhaps matching TRBD1 (5 bases). V lost 2 bases, J lost 2 bases, and 10 bases lay in between. This CDR3 region has 14 residues. Germline V gene data show CDR1 as SGHRS and CDR2 as YFSETQ.

The rearrangement uses TRBV7-9 and TRBJ2-3, with D perhaps matching TRBD2 (6 bases). V lost 6 bases, J lost 1 base, and 11 bases lay in between. The CDR3 extends over 14 amino acids. Germline-derived CDR1 and CDR2 are SEHNR and FQNEAQ (reference sequence). In DNA form, the CDR3 reads TGTGCCAGCAGGGGGGGTAGCGGCACAGATACGCAGTATTTT. Amino acid sequence: CASRGGSGTDTQYF.

The chain employs TRBV7-9 and TRBJ2-5; possibly TRBD2 for D (8 bases). The CDR3 is 16 residues long. Germline V gives CDR1 SEHNR, CDR2 FQNEAQ (reference sequence). The V gene lost 5 bases and the J gene lost 1 base, with 17 bases spanning the gap. CDR3 DNA: TGTGCCAGCAGCGGAGGGGGCGGGAGGCTCCAAGAGACCCAGTACTTC. Its translation is CASSGGGGRLQETQYF.